Ten or more counts support the clone carrying this T cell receptor beta chain. The antigen is undetermined. The record originates from a study of early T cells in non-severe SARS-CoV-2 infection. This CDR3 has 12 residues. V lost 6 bases and J lost 1, with 7 bases in between. In TCRdb, the 5' RACE reads were re-called with MiXCR into one record per CDR3 protein. The profile covers 20,000 or so distinct CDR3 sequences, with 4% to 5.5% appearing a single time and roughly 5.2% taken by the ten largest. Study-level points and caveats: Anti-spike CD8 responses were favored in VDJdb matching, and private and CD4 specificities were missed.

This clonotype was obtained from an adult who was a healthcare worker with PCR-confirmed SARS-CoV-2 infection or an uninfected control (not recorded which). The sample comprised whole blood. The chain has TRBV12-3 or TRBV12-4 and TRBJ2-7; D not certain. CDR3 residues: CASSPPSYEQYF. Written as DNA, the CDR3 is TGTGCCAGCAGCCCCCCTTCCTACGAGCAGTACTTC.